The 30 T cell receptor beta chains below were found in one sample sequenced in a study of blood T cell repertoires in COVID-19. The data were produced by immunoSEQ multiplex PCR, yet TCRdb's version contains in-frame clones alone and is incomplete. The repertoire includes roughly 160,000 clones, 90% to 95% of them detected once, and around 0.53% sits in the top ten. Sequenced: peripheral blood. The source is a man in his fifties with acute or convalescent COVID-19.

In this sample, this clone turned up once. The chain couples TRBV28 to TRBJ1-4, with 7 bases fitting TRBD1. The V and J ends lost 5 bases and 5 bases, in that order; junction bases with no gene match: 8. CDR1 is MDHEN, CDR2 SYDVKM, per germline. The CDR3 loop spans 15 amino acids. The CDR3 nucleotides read TGTGCCAGCAGTCCAGTTGGGACAGTAAATGAAAAACTGTTTTTT. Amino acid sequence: CASSPVGTVNEKLFF.

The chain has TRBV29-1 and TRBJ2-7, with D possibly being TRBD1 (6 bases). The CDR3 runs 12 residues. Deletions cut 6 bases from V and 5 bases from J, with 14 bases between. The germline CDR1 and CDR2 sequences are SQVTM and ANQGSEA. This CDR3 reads CSVTGPDNEQYF. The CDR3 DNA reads TGCAGCGTCACAGGGCCGGACAACGAGCAGTACTTC.

In DNA, the CDR3 is TGTGCCAGTAGCAATTCCGGGGAGACCCAGTACTTC. The encoded protein is CASSNSGETQYF. The chain links TRBV19 to TRBJ2-5; no definite D call. The CDR3 extends over 12 amino acids. The germline gives CDR1 LNHDA, CDR2 SQIVND (reference sequence). The ends were cut back, 6 bases at V and 5 bases at J, with 10 bases in the middle.

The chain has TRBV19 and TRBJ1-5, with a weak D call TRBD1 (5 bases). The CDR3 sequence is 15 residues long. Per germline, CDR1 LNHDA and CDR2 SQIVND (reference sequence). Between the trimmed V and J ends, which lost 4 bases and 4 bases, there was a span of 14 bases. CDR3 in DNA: TGTGCCAGTAGTACCCCCGTGACAGCTAATCAGCCCCAGCATTTT. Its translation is CASSTPVTANQPQHF.

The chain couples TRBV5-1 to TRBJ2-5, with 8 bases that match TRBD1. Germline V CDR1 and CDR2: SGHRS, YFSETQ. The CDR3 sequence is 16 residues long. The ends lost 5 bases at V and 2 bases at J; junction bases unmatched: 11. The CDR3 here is CASRKQGTGPQETQYF. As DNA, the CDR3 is TGCGCCAGCAGGAAACAGGGGACAGGACCACAAGAGACCCAGTACTTC.

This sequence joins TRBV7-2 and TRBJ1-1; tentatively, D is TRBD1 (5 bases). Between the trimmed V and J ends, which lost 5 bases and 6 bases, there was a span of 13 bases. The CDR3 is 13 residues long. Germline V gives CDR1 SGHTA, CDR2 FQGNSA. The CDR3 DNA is TGTGCCAGCAGCCTCAACCGACAGTCTGAAGCTTTCTTT. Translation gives CASSLNRQSEAFF.

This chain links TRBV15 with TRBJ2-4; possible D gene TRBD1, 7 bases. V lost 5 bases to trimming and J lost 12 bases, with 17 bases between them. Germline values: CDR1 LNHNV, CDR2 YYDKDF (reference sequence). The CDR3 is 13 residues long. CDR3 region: CATSPQDRRDQYF. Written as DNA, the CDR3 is TGTGCCACCAGCCCCCAGGACAGGAGGGATCAGTACTTC.

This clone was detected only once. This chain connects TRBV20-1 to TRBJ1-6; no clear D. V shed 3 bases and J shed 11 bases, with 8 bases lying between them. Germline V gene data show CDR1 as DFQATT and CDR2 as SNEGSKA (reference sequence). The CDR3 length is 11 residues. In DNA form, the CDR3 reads TGCAGTGCTAGTGCGCAGGCACCCCTCCACTTT. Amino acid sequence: CSASAQAPLHF.

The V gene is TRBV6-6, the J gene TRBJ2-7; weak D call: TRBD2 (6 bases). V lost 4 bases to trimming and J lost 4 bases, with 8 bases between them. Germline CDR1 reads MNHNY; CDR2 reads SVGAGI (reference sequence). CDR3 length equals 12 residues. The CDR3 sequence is CASSSGGYEQYV. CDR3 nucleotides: TGTGCCAGCAGTTCCGGGGGATACGAGCAGTACGTC.

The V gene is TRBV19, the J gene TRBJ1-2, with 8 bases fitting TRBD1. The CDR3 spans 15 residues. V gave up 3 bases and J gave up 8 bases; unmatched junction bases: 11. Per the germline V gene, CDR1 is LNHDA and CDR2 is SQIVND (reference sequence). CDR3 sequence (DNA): TGTGCCAGTAGTATCCCCGGAGGACAGGGAATCGGCTACACCTTC. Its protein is CASSIPGGQGIGYTF.

The CDR3 is CASSPGRRTTDTQYF. In DNA form, the CDR3 reads TGTGCCAGCAGTCCGGGGAGACGAACGACAGATACGCAGTATTTT. This rearrangement joins TRBV3-1 (or the pseudogene TRBV3-2) to TRBJ2-3; a weak D match, TRBD2 (5 bases). The CDR3 length is 15 residues. Deletions cut 6 bases from V and 3 bases from J, with 16 bases between. Germline V gene sequence: CDR1 LGHDT, CDR2 YNNKEL (reference sequence).

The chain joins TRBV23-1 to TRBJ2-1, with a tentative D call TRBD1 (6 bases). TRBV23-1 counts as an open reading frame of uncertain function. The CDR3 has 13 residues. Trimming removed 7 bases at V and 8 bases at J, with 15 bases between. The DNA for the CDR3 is TGCGCCAGCATCAACAGGGTGCTACATGAGCAGTTCTTC. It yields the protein CASINRVLHEQFF.

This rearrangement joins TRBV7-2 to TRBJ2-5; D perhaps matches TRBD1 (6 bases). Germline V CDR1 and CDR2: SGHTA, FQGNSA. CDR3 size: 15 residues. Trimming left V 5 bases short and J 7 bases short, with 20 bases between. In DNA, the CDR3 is TGTGCCAGCAGCCCGGGACATCTCCAAGAGTGGACCCAGTACTTC. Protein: CASSPGHLQEWTQYF.

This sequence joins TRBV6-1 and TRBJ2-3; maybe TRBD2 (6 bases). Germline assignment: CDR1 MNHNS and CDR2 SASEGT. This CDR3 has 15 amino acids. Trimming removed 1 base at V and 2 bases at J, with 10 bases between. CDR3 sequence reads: CASSEEIADTDTQYF. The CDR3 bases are TGTGCCAGCAGTGAAGAAATAGCGGACACAGATACGCAGTATTTT.

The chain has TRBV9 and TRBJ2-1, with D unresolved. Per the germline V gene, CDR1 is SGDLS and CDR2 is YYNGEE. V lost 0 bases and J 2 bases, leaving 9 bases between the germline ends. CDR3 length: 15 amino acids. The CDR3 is CASSVGRLTYNEQFF. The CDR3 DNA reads TGTGCCAGCAGCGTAGGCAGGCTGACCTACAATGAGCAGTTCTTC.

CDR3 amino acids: CASSSGQGSPGELFF. CDR3 bases: TGTGCCAGTAGTAGCGGACAGGGGAGCCCCGGGGAGCTGTTTTTT. The V gene is TRBV19, the J gene TRBJ2-2; 9 nucleotides line up with TRBD1. CDR3 length: 15 residues. Germline trimming cut 4 bases from V and 6 bases from J; bases unmatched to any gene: 6. Germline lookup yields CDR1 LNHDA and CDR2 SQIVND (reference sequence).

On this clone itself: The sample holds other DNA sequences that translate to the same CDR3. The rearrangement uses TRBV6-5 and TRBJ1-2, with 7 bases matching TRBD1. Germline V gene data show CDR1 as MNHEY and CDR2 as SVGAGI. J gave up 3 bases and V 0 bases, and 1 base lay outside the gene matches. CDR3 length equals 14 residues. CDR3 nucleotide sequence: TGTGCCAGCAGTTACTCCGGGACAGACTATGGCTACACCTTC. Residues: CASSYSGTDYGYTF.

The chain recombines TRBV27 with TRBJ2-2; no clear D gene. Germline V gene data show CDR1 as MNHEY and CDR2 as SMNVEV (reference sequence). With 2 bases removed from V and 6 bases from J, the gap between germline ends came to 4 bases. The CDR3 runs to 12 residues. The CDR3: CASSLLSGELFF. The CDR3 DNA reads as TGTGCCAGCAGTTTACTCTCCGGGGAGCTGTTTTTT.

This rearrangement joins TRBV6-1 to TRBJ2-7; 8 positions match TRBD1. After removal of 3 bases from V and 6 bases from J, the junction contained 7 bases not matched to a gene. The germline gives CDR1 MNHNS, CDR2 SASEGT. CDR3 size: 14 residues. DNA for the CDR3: TGTGCCAGCAGTGACGAGCAGGGGGCCGGCGAGCAGTACGTC. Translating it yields CASSDEQGAGEQYV.

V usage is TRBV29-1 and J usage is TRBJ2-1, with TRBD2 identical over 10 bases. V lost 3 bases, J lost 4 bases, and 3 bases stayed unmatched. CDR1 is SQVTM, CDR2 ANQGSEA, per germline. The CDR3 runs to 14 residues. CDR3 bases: TGCAGCGTTGAGTATAGCGGGAGGTACAATGAGCAGTTCTTC. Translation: CSVEYSGRYNEQFF.

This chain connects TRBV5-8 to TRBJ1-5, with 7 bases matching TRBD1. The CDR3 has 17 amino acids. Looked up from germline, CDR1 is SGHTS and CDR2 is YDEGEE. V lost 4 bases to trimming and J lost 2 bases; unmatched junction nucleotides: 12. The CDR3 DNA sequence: TGTGCCAGCAGCCCGGGACAGTGGCCTATAGGCAATCAGCCCCAGCATTTT. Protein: CASSPGQWPIGNQPQHF.

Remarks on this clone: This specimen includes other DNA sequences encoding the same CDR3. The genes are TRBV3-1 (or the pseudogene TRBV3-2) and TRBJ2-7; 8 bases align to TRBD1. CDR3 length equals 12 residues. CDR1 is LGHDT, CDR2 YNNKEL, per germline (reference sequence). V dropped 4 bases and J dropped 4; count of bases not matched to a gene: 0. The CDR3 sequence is CASSRDRYEQYF. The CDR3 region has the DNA TGTGCCAGCAGCCGGGACAGGTACGAGCAGTACTTC.

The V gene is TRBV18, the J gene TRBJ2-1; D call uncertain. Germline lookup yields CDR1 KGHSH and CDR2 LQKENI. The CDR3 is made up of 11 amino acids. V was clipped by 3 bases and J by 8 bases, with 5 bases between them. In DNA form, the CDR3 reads TGTGCCAGCTCACCTATCCATGAGCAGTTCTTC. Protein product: CASSPIHEQFF.

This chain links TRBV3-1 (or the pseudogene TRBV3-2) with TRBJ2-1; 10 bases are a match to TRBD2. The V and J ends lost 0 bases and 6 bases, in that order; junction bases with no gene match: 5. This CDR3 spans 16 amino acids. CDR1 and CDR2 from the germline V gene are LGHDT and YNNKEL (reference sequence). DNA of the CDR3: TGTGCCAGCAGCCAAGATCTTACTAGCGGGATCAATGAGCAGTTCTTC. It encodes CASSQDLTSGINEQFF.

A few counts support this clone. CDR3 amino acids: CATQRTSGTYEQYF. The CDR3 nucleotides read TGTGCCACCCAGAGGACTAGCGGGACTTACGAGCAGTACTTC. The rearrangement joins TRBV19 to TRBJ2-7; 12 bases match TRBD2. This CDR3 is built from 14 residues. Germline CDR1 is LNHDA and CDR2 is SQIVND (reference sequence). The ends lost 10 bases at V and 4 bases at J; junction bases unmatched: 8.

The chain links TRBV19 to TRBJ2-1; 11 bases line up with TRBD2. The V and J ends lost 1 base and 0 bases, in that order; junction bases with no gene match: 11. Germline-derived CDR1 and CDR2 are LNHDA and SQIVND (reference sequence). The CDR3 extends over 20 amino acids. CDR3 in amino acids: CASSIVGLAGGSSSYNEQFF. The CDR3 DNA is TGTGCCAGTAGTATAGTTGGGCTAGCGGGGGGATCGAGCTCCTACAATGAGCAGTTCTTC.

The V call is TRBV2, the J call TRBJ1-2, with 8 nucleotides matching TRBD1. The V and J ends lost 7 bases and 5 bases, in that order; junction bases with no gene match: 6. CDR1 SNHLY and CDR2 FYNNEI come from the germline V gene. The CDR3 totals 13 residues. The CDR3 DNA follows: TGTGCCAGCAAACCGGGACAGGATTATGGCTACACCTTC. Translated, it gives CASKPGQDYGYTF. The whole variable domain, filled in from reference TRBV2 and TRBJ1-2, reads EPEVTQTPSHQVTQMGQEVILRCVPISNHLYFYWYRQILGQKVEFLVSFYNNEISEKSEIFDDQFSVERPDGSNFTLKIRSTKLEDSAMYFCASKPGQDYGYTFGSGTRLTVV.

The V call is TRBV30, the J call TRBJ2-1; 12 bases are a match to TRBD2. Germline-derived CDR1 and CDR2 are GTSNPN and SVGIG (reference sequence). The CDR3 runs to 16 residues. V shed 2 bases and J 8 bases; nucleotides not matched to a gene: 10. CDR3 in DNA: TGTGCCTGGAGTCCGGTGACTAGCGGGAGTGGGGATGAGCAGTTCTTC. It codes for CAWSPVTSGSGDEQFF.

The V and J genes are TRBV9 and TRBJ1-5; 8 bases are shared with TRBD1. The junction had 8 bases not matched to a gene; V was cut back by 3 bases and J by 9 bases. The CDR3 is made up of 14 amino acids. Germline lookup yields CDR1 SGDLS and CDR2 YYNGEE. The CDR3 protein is CASSAGQGSWPQHF. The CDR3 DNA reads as TGTGCCAGCAGCGCAGGACAGGGAAGCTGGCCCCAGCATTTT.

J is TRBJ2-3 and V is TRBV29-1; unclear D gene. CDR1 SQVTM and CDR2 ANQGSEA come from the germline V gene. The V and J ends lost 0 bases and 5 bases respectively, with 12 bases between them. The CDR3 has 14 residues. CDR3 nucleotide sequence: TGCAGCGTTGAAGATGCAAACCTACTAGATACGCAGTATTTT. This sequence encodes CSVEDANLLDTQYF.